This T cell receptor beta chain was sequenced during a study of a mutant IDH1 vaccine in newly diagnosed glioma. Time point indicated: week 23, last vaccination. A 20-mer mutant IDH1 peptide at 300 ug was injected subcutaneously with topical imiquimod. A word on this clone: Antigen unknown.

Method: immunoSEQ multiplex PCR; TCRdb's copy keeps in-frame clones and lacks some. The sample gives approximately 44,000 clones, about 81% of which show up once; about 2.2% is in the top ten. Germline CDR1 MGHDK, CDR2 SYGVNS. V was pared by 0 bases and J by 1 base, with 2 bases of the junction left unmatched. The length of the CDR3 is 16 residues. The TCR was taken from a woman between 18 and 30 years old with glioma. Some clones in this sample may be carry-over from other donors' samples. The J gene is TRBJ2-3, the V gene TRBV25-1, with 9 positions matching TRBD2. Sequences were derived from PBMCs, sampled from a glioma patient whose treatment included an IDH1 peptide vaccine. As DNA, the CDR3 is TGTGCCAGCAGTGAATACAAGCGGGGGGGCACAGATACGCAGTATTTT. This codes for CASSEYKRGGTDTQYF.